Here is one T cell receptor (beta chain) with its context. Antigen specificity is unknown. Uncontrolled infection, other autoimmune disease, pregnancy or lactation led to exclusion. Thyroid ultrasound and orbital computed tomography, with clinical symptoms and serum thyroxine and TRAb, informed diagnoses. The sample belongs to a study of T cells in Graves' hyperthyroidism and ophthalmopathy. Amplified regions were TCR beta CDR3 sequences from RNA transcripts. First-round RT-PCR of the TCR CDR3 relied on the HTBI primer set. TCRdb re-called the multiplex PCR reads with MiXCR, one entry per CDR3 protein. The sample includes some 770,000 distinct CDR3 sequences, 15% to 20% of them seen just once. Findings and limits, study-wide: Blood also showed most of the thyroid clonotypes that were expanded above 0.001.

The junction had 6 bases not matched to a gene; V was cut back by 5 bases and J by 5 bases. CDR3 length: 14 residues. In germline, CDR1 is SEHNR, CDR2 FQNEAQ (reference sequence). Sample: blood. This clonotype was sampled from a man aged 18 to 29 with Graves' hyperthyroidism. V usage is TRBV7-9 and J usage is TRBJ1-1, with 9 bases lining up with TRBD1. This CDR3 reads CASSTGTGKTEAFF. The CDR3 nucleotides read TGTGCCAGCAGCACTGGGACAGGGAAGACTGAAGCTTTCTTT.